A single sample is the source of the 18 T cell receptor beta chains below, sequenced in a study of T cells after yellow fever vaccination. TCRdb re-derived calls from the 5' RACE reads in MiXCR, one entry per CDR3 protein. The sample contains some 250,000 distinct CDR3 sequences, less than 8.5% of which appear only once. Specimen: CD4+ T cells sorted from PBMCs, collected 15 days after the yellow fever booster vaccination. These receptors were collected from a man in his thirties or forties who received the YFV17D yellow fever vaccine.

This clonotype has more than one count but fewer than ten. CDR3 in amino acids: CASTETGTGELFF. DNA for the CDR3: TGCGCCAGCACGGAGACTGGGACCGGGGAGCTGTTTTTT. The genes are TRBV5-1 and TRBJ2-2; D call uncertain. V lost 6 bases and J 5 bases, leaving 11 bases between the germline ends. The CDR3 spans 13 residues. CDR1 is SGHRS, CDR2 YFSETQ, per germline. The full variable domain, with the rest looked up from reference TRBV5-1 and TRBJ2-2, is KAGVTQTPRYLIKTRGQQVTLSCSPISGHRSVSWYQQTPGQGLQFLFEYFSETQRNKGNFPGRFSGRQFSNSRSEMNVSTLELGDSALYLCASTETGTGELFFGEGSRLTVL.

The chain employs TRBV6-4 and TRBJ2-7; D gene unclear. Germline assignment: CDR1 MRHNA and CDR2 SNTAGT. The CDR3 loop spans 15 amino acids. The V and J ends lost 8 bases and 2 bases respectively, with 19 bases between them. CDR3 in amino acids: CASPENSGSTYEQYF. Here the CDR3 DNA reads TGTGCCAGCCCGGAAAATTCAGGATCAACCTACGAGCAGTACTTC.

This clonotype has more than one count but fewer than ten. The chain recombines TRBV11-3 with TRBJ2-3; D is uncertain. CDR3 length equals 16 residues. Trimming shortened V by 2 bases and J by 0 bases, and 12 bases separated the two germline ends. Germline V lookup: CDR1 SGHNT, CDR2 YENEEA. The CDR3: CASSLIKMASTDTQYF. CDR3 nucleotides: TGTGCCAGCAGCTTAATAAAGATGGCTAGCACAGATACGCAGTATTTT.

In this sample, this clonotype turned up many times. V and J are TRBV11-2 and TRBJ2-3; D call uncertain. In germline, CDR1 is SGHAT, CDR2 FQNNGV. CDR3 length: 15 amino acids. Trimming stripped 3 bases from V and 3 bases from J, with 13 bases between. As DNA, the CDR3 is TGTGCCAGCAGCTTCTTTAGCCCTGGGACAGATACGCAGTATTTT. Translated: CASSFFSPGTDTQYF.

This clonotype has a count of ten or more. The chain recombines TRBV29-1 with TRBJ2-1; D is unclear. This CDR3 is built from 14 residues. CDR1 and CDR2 (germline): SQVTM, ANQGSEA. V was shortened by 2 bases and J by 0 bases, with 8 bases between the two germline ends. The CDR3 loop reads CSVEYRRSYNEQFF. CDR3 in DNA: TGCAGCGTTGAATATCGGCGCTCCTACAATGAGCAGTTCTTC.

In this sample, this clonotype turned up many times. This sequence joins TRBV27 and TRBJ2-3; 9 nucleotides line up with TRBD1. The trim removed 2 bases at V and 13 bases at J, leaving 7 bases unmatched. The germline CDR1 and CDR2 sequences are MNHEY and SMNVEV (reference sequence). This CDR3 contains 13 residues. The CDR3 protein is CASSLLRTGVEYF. DNA of the CDR3: TGTGCCAGCAGTTTACTACGGACAGGGGTGGAGTATTTT.

This clonotype was counted a few times. The rearrangement uses TRBV7-9 and TRBJ2-1; 11 bases line up with TRBD2. This CDR3 spans 15 amino acids. The J segment lost 4 bases and the V segment lost 8 bases, leaving 7 bases of the junction unmatched. CDR1 is SEHNR, CDR2 FQNEAQ, per germline (reference sequence). The CDR3 region is CASVSGRGAYNEQFF. In DNA form, the CDR3 reads TGTGCCAGCGTTAGCGGGAGGGGGGCTTACAATGAGCAGTTCTTC. The whole variable domain, remainder taken from reference TRBV7-9 and TRBJ2-1, is DTGVSQNPRHKITKRGQNVTFRCDPISEHNRLYWYRQTLGQGPEFLTYFQNEAQLEKSRLLSDRFSAERPKGSFSTLEIQRTEQGDSAMYLCASVSGRGAYNEQFFGPGTRLTVL.

This clonotype has a count of ten or more. This chain connects TRBV2 to TRBJ2-5; D unclear. CDR3 length equals 13 residues. CDR1 SNHLY and CDR2 FYNNEI come from the germline V gene. Trimming pared 7 bases from V and 1 base from J, leaving 10 bases between. CDR3 sequence (DNA): TGTGCCAGCAACTGGGTAACCCAAGAGACCCAGTACTTC. It encodes CASNWVTQETQYF.

A few counts support this clonotype. The V and J genes are TRBV12-3 or TRBV12-4 and TRBJ1-5; a possible D gene is TRBD1 (5 bases). This CDR3 is built from 13 residues. Trimming stripped 7 bases from V and 8 bases from J, with 15 bases between. The CDR3 protein is CASTPLGAKPQHF. CDR3 sequence (DNA): TGTGCCAGCACCCCTCTAGGGGCAAAGCCCCAGCATTTT.

This rearrangement joins TRBV30 to TRBJ2-4; no definite D call. The CDR3 has 13 amino acids. V dropped 1 base and J dropped 6 bases, with 10 bases sitting between them. Germline V lookup: CDR1 GTSNPN, CDR2 SVGIG (reference sequence). The CDR3 nucleotides read TGTGCCTGGAGTGCGTCCGGTGGAAACATTCAGTACTTC. This codes for CAWSASGGNIQYF.

This clonotype has more than one count but fewer than ten. The V and J genes are TRBV6-5 and TRBJ2-7; TRBD1 is a possible D gene (5 bases). Trimming shortened V by 6 bases and J by 3 bases, and 9 bases separated the two germline ends. The CDR3 is 12 amino acids. Germline CDR1 reads MNHEY; CDR2 reads SVGAGI. CDR3 loop: CASRSGIYEQYF. CDR3 sequence (DNA): TGTGCCAGCAGGTCAGGGATCTACGAGCAGTACTTC.

This clonotype was observed many times. V usage is TRBV10-1 and J usage is TRBJ1-2, with D hard to call. The CDR3 has 13 amino acids. The V gene lost 0 bases and the J gene lost 6 bases, with 8 bases spanning the gap. Germline CDR1 reads WNHNN; CDR2 reads SYGVQD (reference sequence). The CDR3 region is CASSESVEDGYTF. The CDR3 coding sequence is TGCGCCAGCAGTGAGTCGGTGGAGGATGGCTACACCTTC.

This clonotype has just a few counts. The chain recombines TRBV5-1 with TRBJ2-5, with D maybe TRBD1 (6 bases). CDR1 and CDR2 (germline): SGHRS, YFSETQ. The CDR3 is 15 residues long. Trimming took off 5 bases at V and 4 bases at J, with 18 bases between the two ends. CDR3 sequence: CASRTAGQKAETQYF. The CDR3 nucleotides read TGCGCCAGCAGAACCGCTGGACAGAAAGCAGAGACCCAGTACTTC.

As regards this clonotype: A much larger clone lies one base from this, so it may be a read error. The gene calls are TRBV25-1 and TRBJ2-7, with unresolved D. V was pared by 4 bases and J by 6 bases, with 13 bases between. The CDR3 length is 13 residues. Germline CDR1 is MGHDK and CDR2 is SYGVNS. As DNA, the CDR3 is TGTGCCAGCAGTGCTCCGAAGGATTTCGAGCAGTACTTC. Its protein is CASSAPKDFEQYF.

This clonotype was detected ten times or more. The chain couples TRBV28 to TRBJ1-2, with 9 bases aligning to TRBD1. After removal of 5 bases from V and 1 base from J, the junction contained 5 bases not matched to a gene. Germline V gives CDR1 MDHEN, CDR2 SYDVKM. CDR3 length: 15 amino acids. The CDR3 spells CASSVGQGYNYGYTF. CDR3 bases: TGTGCCAGCAGTGTAGGACAGGGGTATAACTATGGCTACACCTTC.

This clonotype has just a few counts. V gene TRBV12-3 or TRBV12-4 combines with J gene TRBJ1-5, with D unresolved. Trimming cost V 2 bases and J 16 bases, with 15 bases left between them. The CDR3 totals 12 residues. The CDR3 here is CASSLQGPNKHF. The CDR3 DNA sequence: TGTGCCAGCAGTTTACAAGGGCCCAACAAACATTTT.

Many counts were recorded for this clonotype. The genes are TRBV7-2 and TRBJ2-4, with D possibly TRBD2 on 6 matching bases. V lost 0 bases and J lost 7, with 13 bases in between. The CDR3 runs 15 residues. CDR1 SGHTA and CDR2 FQGNSA come from the germline V gene. The CDR3, as DNA: TGTGCCAGCAGCTTAGCTTACGGGAGAGAGAACATTCAGTACTTC. Its protein product is CASSLAYGRENIQYF. Based on the CDR3 plus reference TRBV7-2 and TRBJ2-4, the full variable domain is GAGVSQSPSNKVTEKGKDVELRCDPISGHTALYWYRQSLGQGLEFLIYFQGNSAPDKSGLPSDRFSAERTGGSVSTLTIQRTQQEDSAVYLCASSLAYGRENIQYFGAGTRLSVL.

The rearrangement joins TRBV23-1 to TRBJ2-4; the D is unclear. TRBV23-1 is given ORF status, its function remaining uncertain. V lost 6 bases to trimming and J lost 0 bases, with 24 bases between them. This CDR3 is 19 amino acids long. CDR3 amino acids: CASSRKCLWQFRAKNIQYF. The CDR3 DNA reads as TGCGCCAGCAGCCGAAAATGCCTGTGGCAGTTCAGAGCCAAAAACATTCAGTACTTC.